This TCR beta chain came from a study of blood T cells in healthy people across ages. This clonotype was counted at least ten times. Its cognate antigen is unknown. Study-wide points: More naive CD4+ cells and higher diversity were found in long-lived than in aged donors. Roughly linearly, TCR beta diversity per million T cells fell as age increased.

Each sample gave at least 7 million isolated PBMCs. Primed by a sample-barcoded 5' primer and a J-beta primer mix, a second PCR proceeded for about 7 to 11 cycles. TCRdb processed the 5' RACE reads anew with MiXCR; each CDR3 protein has one entry. The table records over 550,000 distinct CDR3 sequences, around 31% of them present only once. This CDR3 comprises 17 residues. The ends were cut back, 4 bases at V and 4 bases at J, with 23 bases in the middle. Germline V gene lookup returns CDR1 MGHRA and CDR2 YSYEKL. The rearrangement uses TRBV4-1 and TRBJ2-7, with D perhaps being TRBD1 or TRBD2 (5 bases each). Sequenced input: blood. This TCR was recovered from a woman older than 75 in good health. CDR3 DNA sequence: TGCGCCAGCAGCCCGGACCCCCCCGGGGCGCTGAGATACGAGCAGTACTTC. This gives the protein CASSPDPPGALRYEQYF.